These T cell receptor beta chains were read from a single sample in a study of cytotoxic CD8 clonotypes in ibrutinib-treated CLL. TCRdb's copy holds only in-frame clones and misses some; the assay was immunoSEQ multiplex PCR. The sample has roughly 200,000 clones, roughly 77% seen once. This material consisted of PBMCs, taken after 12 months of ibrutinib treatment. These receptor sequences come from a human donor with chronic lymphocytic leukemia. Each CDR3 is given with its conserved first and last residue. The order of the fields is V gene, J gene, CDR3 protein.

V gene: TRBV7-9
J gene: TRBJ2-3
CDR3 protein: CASSRRVSDTQYF

V gene: TRBV5-4
J gene: TRBJ1-1
CDR3 protein: CASGDSSLNTEAFF

V gene: TRBV28
J gene: TRBJ2-1
CDR3 protein: CASSRQDYRGSSYNEQFF

V gene: TRBV7-2
J gene: TRBJ1-4
CDR3 protein: CASSRTAIGEKLFF

V gene: TRBV27
J gene: TRBJ1-6
CDR3 protein: CASRLQGANYNSPLHF

V gene: TRBV29-1
J gene: TRBJ1-3
CDR3 protein: CSVEGYHSGNTIYF

V gene: TRBV19
J gene: TRBJ2-5
CDR3 protein: CASATWLGETQYF

V gene: TRBV27
J gene: TRBJ2-3
CDR3 protein: CATQDYSTDTQYF

V gene: TRBV12-2
J gene: TRBJ2-7
CDR3 protein: CASRLCFPGLKNFEQYF

V gene: TRBV25-1
J gene: TRBJ1-2
CDR3 protein: CASRGDSRSSGYTF

V gene: TRBV6-5
J gene: TRBJ1-3
CDR3 protein: CASSYSSGNTIYF

V gene: TRBV11-2
J gene: TRBJ1-2
CDR3 protein: CASSLDPFGRGRFGYTF

V gene: TRBV29-1
J gene: TRBJ2-7
CDR3 protein: CSVGDRASYEQYF

V gene: TRBV5-1
J gene: TRBJ2-1
CDR3 protein: CASSLDSYNEQFF

V gene: TRBV18
J gene: TRBJ1-5
CDR3 protein: CASSPPLGTGNQPQHF

V gene: TRBV19
J gene: TRBJ1-4
CDR3 protein: CASSSIGHPNEKLFF

V gene: TRBV30
J gene: TRBJ1-2
CDR3 protein: CAWSEGSFYGYTF

V gene: TRBV27
J gene: TRBJ1-2
CDR3 protein: CASSLFGSYGYTF

V gene: TRBV6-6
J gene: TRBJ2-7
CDR3 protein: CASSPRDLTAYEQYF

V gene: TRBV5-1
J gene: TRBJ2-7
CDR3 protein: CASSLIQGAGEQYF

V gene: TRBV7-2
J gene: TRBJ2-5
CDR3 protein: CASSQSVQETQYF

V gene: TRBV6-1
J gene: TRBJ1-1
CDR3 protein: CASSPRWGRTEAFF

V gene: TRBV6-1
J gene: TRBJ1-5
CDR3 protein: CASTRTGPNQPQHF

V gene: TRBV9
J gene: TRBJ2-6
CDR3 protein: CASSPRVRANGANVLTF

V gene: TRBV27
J gene: TRBJ2-1
CDR3 protein: CASSLRVANNEQFF

V gene: TRBV7-9
J gene: TRBJ1-2
CDR3 protein: CASSSDSYGYTF

V gene: TRBV6-5
J gene: TRBJ2-7
CDR3 protein: CASSYNRGPGYEQYF

V gene: TRBV4-3
J gene: TRBJ2-2
CDR3 protein: CASSQETGTTGELFF

V gene: TRBV6-6
J gene: TRBJ1-4
CDR3 protein: CASSYREATNEKLFF

V gene: TRBV7-2
J gene: TRBJ2-2
CDR3 protein: CASSLNTAPGELFF

V gene: TRBV6-6
J gene: TRBJ2-7
CDR3 protein: CATRGDSGSTYEQYF

V gene: TRBV29-1
J gene: TRBJ2-7
CDR3 protein: CSVEDQSYEQYF

V gene: TRBV6-5
J gene: .
CDR3 protein: CASSYGAGSPYEQYF

V gene: TRBV6-1
J gene: TRBJ1-2
CDR3 protein: CASRDGTGSYGYTF

V gene: TRBV9
J gene: TRBJ1-2
CDR3 protein: CASSPSGGNYGYTF

V gene: TRBV25-1
J gene: TRBJ1-2
CDR3 protein: CASGGTWDGYGYTF

V gene: TRBV6-5
J gene: TRBJ2-7
CDR3 protein: CASSTLGGVGYEQYF

V gene: TRBV5-5
J gene: TRBJ1-2
CDR3 protein: CASSLGRDYGYTF

V gene: TRBV4-3
J gene: TRBJ2-7
CDR3 protein: CASSQDGGEQYF

V gene: TRBV6-6
J gene: TRBJ1-2
CDR3 protein: CASRQGARGYTF

V gene: TRBV6-5
J gene: TRBJ1-2
CDR3 protein: CASSYSDRGSGYTF

V gene: TRBV6-6
J gene: TRBJ1-1
CDR3 protein: CASSRDVNTEAFF

V gene: TRBV7-3
J gene: TRBJ2-2
CDR3 protein: CASRREAGELFF

V gene: TRBV28
J gene: TRBJ2-5
CDR3 protein: CASRTPGGRKETQYF

V gene: TRBV5-1
J gene: TRBJ2-3
CDR3 protein: CASSLGEVTDTQYF

V gene: TRBV18
J gene: TRBJ2-5
CDR3 protein: CASSPNLQETQYF

V gene: TRBV5-1
J gene: TRBJ2-5
CDR3 protein: CASKQVGQETQYF

V gene: TRBV7-2
J gene: TRBJ2-1
CDR3 protein: CASSLKHGTRGNEQFF

V gene: TRBV28
J gene: TRBJ1-4
CDR3 protein: CASSATERLEKLFF

V gene: TRBV2
J gene: TRBJ2-5
CDR3 protein: CASRAGQGAYRETQYF